This TCR beta chain was profiled in a study of control samples from healthy donors and cancer patients. The assay was immunoSEQ multiplex PCR, and TCRdb's table has in-frame clones only and misses some. The data show about 94,000 clones, about nine tenths seen once. The sequence was collected from a young woman in good health. The sequenced sample consisted of blood.

This CDR3 reads CASSFEGSVNEKLFF. The CDR3 nucleotides are TGCGCCAGCAGCTTCGAAGGCAGCGTCAATGAAAAACTGTTTTTT. V usage is TRBV5-1 and J usage is TRBJ1-4; no definite D call. The CDR3 is made up of 15 amino acids. Germline lookup yields CDR1 SGHRS and CDR2 YFSETQ. Trimming took 2 bases from V and 5 from J, leaving 13 bases between them.